The next 24 T cell receptor beta chains were all read from a single sample in a study of Ad26.COV2.S vaccination and SARS-CoV-2 variants (dated by TCRdb to 2020 to 2023). Per the publication, the treatment or condition label means: 19 received Ad26.COV2.S at low or high dose, single or two shots; a few received placebo; per-sample allocation not given. Repertoires of vaccine and placebo recipients were sequenced from samples collected on day 63 after the first injection. To prepare the library, the immunoSEQ multiplex PCR assay was applied. This is the immuneACCESS table as TCRdb keeps it, with only in-frame sequences that have V and J called. A part of the clones is gone; compared with another copy, unresolved V genes explain less than half, and the rest is unexplained. In all, the sample holds 430,000 or so clones, and 85% to 90% of those were seen once. Approximately 2.5% of the sample goes to the ten largest clones.

Sequencing was performed on peripheral blood, taken in a trial of Ad26.COV2.S vaccine versus placebo. These receptors originate from a person aged 18-60 years who received the Ad26.COV2.S COVID-19 vaccine or a placebo.

The rearrangement links TRBV25-1 to TRBJ2-2; D gene ambiguous. Germline V gives CDR1 MGHDK, CDR2 SYGVNS. The CDR3 totals 12 residues. The ends were cut back, 3 bases at V and 6 bases at J, with 5 bases in the middle. The DNA for the CDR3 is TGTGCCAGCAGTGAGTTGCCCGGGGAGCTGTTTTTT. Translation gives CASSELPGELFF.

The chain uses TRBV19 and TRBJ2-5; TRBD2 might be the D (7 bases). This CDR3 comprises 13 residues. Germline CDR1 reads LNHDA; CDR2 reads SQIVND (reference sequence). Trimming took 1 base from V and 9 from J, leaving 12 bases between them. The CDR3 spells CASSIVGGGPQYF. In DNA, the CDR3 is TGTGCCAGTAGTATAGTTGGGGGGGGGCCCCAGTACTTC.

The chain joins TRBV5-4 to TRBJ2-3; D call uncertain. Germline lookup yields CDR1 SGHNT and CDR2 YYREEE (reference sequence). V lost 0 bases to trimming and J lost 0 bases, with 5 bases between them. This CDR3 contains 14 residues. CDR3 in DNA: TGTGCCAGCAGCTTGGACAGAAGCACAGATACGCAGTATTTT. Residues: CASSLDRSTDTQYF.

The gene calls are TRBV4-3 and TRBJ2-2, with 10 nucleotides matching TRBD2. The CDR3 covers 18 residues. V trimming: 6 bases; J trimming: 0 bases; junction bases outside the gene matches: 10. Per the germline V gene, CDR1 is LGHNA and CDR2 is YSLEER. CDR3 sequence (DNA): TGCGCCAGCAGGGGGTTAGCGGGGGGCAACGCGAACACCGGGGAGCTGTTTTTT. Translated: CASRGLAGGNANTGELFF.

The genes are TRBV29-1 and TRBJ1-5; 7 nucleotides align to TRBD1. The junction had 5 bases not matched to a gene; V was cut back by 7 bases and J by 5 bases. There are 12 residues in the CDR3. Germline-derived CDR1 and CDR2 are SQVTM and ANQGSEA. The CDR3 bases are TGCAGCGCAGGGACAGCCGATCAGCCCCAGCATTTT. Translated: CSAGTADQPQHF.

The chain uses TRBV19 and TRBJ1-2; TRBD1 matches 9 bases. With V trimmed by 1 base and J by 5 bases, 8 bases remained unmatched. Germline CDR1 is LNHDA and CDR2 is SQIVND (reference sequence). The CDR3 extends over 16 amino acids. The chain's CDR3 is CASSIAGTGLRYGYTF. The DNA for the CDR3 is TGTGCCAGTAGTATAGCCGGGACAGGGTTGCGATATGGCTACACCTTC.

The chain employs TRBV24-1 and TRBJ2-3, with a tentative D call TRBD1 (5 bases). This CDR3 is 16 amino acids long. V was shortened by 0 bases and J by 0 bases, with 9 bases between the two germline ends. Looked up from germline, CDR1 is KGHDR and CDR2 is SFDVKD. The CDR3 DNA reads as TGTGCCACCAGTGATTTGTATCAGGGCAGCACAGATACGCAGTATTTT. Protein sequence: CATSDLYQGSTDTQYF.

This clone was found once. This rearrangement joins TRBV9 to TRBJ2-2; D is unresolved. In germline, CDR1 is SGDLS, CDR2 YYNGEE. The CDR3 length is 15 residues. V lost 4 bases and J lost 5, with 15 bases in between. DNA for the CDR3: TGTGCCAGCAGCCGAGACCCCCTCCGGACCGGGGAGCTGTTTTTT. Translating gives CASSRDPLRTGELFF.

The chain couples TRBV5-1 to TRBJ2-3, with D perhaps TRBD1 (6 bases). Trimming took off 2 bases at V and 6 bases at J, with 19 bases between the two ends. Germline CDR1 SGHRS, CDR2 YFSETQ. The CDR3 loop spans 16 amino acids. DNA for the CDR3: TGCGCCAGCAGCTTAGGCTACAGGGTGTTCGGGGATACGCAGTATTTT. It is translated as CASSLGYRVFGDTQYF.

The V and J genes are TRBV5-6 and TRBJ2-5, with TRBD2 matching over 7 bases. There are 14 residues in the CDR3. The germline gives CDR1 SGHDT, CDR2 YYEEEE. J was trimmed by 5 bases and V by 2 bases; bases with no gene match: 6. The CDR3 nucleotides read TGTGCCAGCAGCTTAATGGGCGGGGGTGAGACCCAGTACTTC. Its translation: CASSLMGGGETQYF. Based on the CDR3 plus reference TRBV5-6 and TRBJ2-5, the full variable domain is DAGVTQSPTHLIKTRGQQVTLRCSPKSGHDTVSWYQQALGQGPQFIFQYYEEEERQRGNFPDRFSGHQFPNYSSELNVNALLLGDSALYLCASSLMGGGETQYFGPGTRLLVL.

The J gene is TRBJ2-7, the V gene TRBV5-4; D is tentatively TRBD1 or TRBD2 (5 bases each). V lost 4 bases to trimming and J lost 6 bases, with 14 bases between them. The CDR3 runs to 13 residues. The germline CDR1 and CDR2 sequences are SGHNT and YYREEE (reference sequence). The DNA for the CDR3 is TGTGCCAGCAGCGCCCGGACGGGACCCGAGCAGTACTTC. Its protein is CASSARTGPEQYF. Variable domain in full (rest from reference TRBV5-4 and TRBJ2-7): ETGVTQSPTHLIKTRGQQVTLRCSSQSGHNTVSWYQQALGQGPQFIFQYYREEENGRGNFPPRFSGLQFPNYSSELNVNALELDDSALYLCASSARTGPEQYFGPGTRLTVT.

The chain carries TRBV16 and TRBJ1-5; the D is unclear. The CDR3 loop spans 13 amino acids. CDR1 is KGHSY, CDR2 FQNENV, per germline. The V end was cut by 0 bases, the J end by 5 bases, with 5 bases between. DNA for the CDR3: TGTGCCAGCAGCCAATCCGTTGATCAGCCCCAGCATTTT. This gives the protein CASSQSVDQPQHF.

The J gene is TRBJ1-2, the V gene TRBV4-1; D perhaps matches TRBD1 (5 bases). This CDR3 comprises 12 residues. The ends were cut back, 2 bases at V and 8 bases at J, with 9 bases in the middle. Germline V gives CDR1 MGHRA, CDR2 YSYEKL. As DNA, the CDR3 is TGCGCCAGCAGCCAACCAGGGAGGGGCTACACCTTC. Protein product: CASSQPGRGYTF.

The rearrangement links TRBV19 to TRBJ2-2, with unresolved D. The CDR3 has 14 amino acids. The germline V gene has CDR1 LNHDA and CDR2 SQIVND (reference sequence). V was cut by 5 bases and J by 5 bases, with 12 bases left in between. CDR3 protein: CASSLTEWTGELFF. CDR3 coding DNA: TGTGCCAGTAGTCTGACCGAATGGACCGGGGAGCTGTTTTTT.

The chain recombines TRBV6-1 with TRBJ1-5; D is unclear. Germline loops: CDR1 MNHNS, CDR2 SASEGT. Trimming removed 1 base at V and 4 bases at J, with 8 bases between. The CDR3 has 14 amino acids. The CDR3 region has the DNA TGTGCCAGCAGTGAAGTCGGTGGGAATCAGCCCCAGCATTTT. Residues: CASSEVGGNQPQHF.

The chain links TRBV11-2 to TRBJ2-5; 8 bases align to TRBD1. Trimming cost V 7 bases and J 2 bases; bases outside gene matches: 18. CDR1 and CDR2 (germline): SGHAT, FQNNGV. The CDR3 is 18 amino acids. CDR3 in DNA: TGTGCCAGCACCCTAGGAGTTCCTGGCAGGGGGCTTCAAGAGACCCAGTACTTC. Translated: CASTLGVPGRGLQETQYF.

This chain connects TRBV7-2 to TRBJ1-1; 7 bases agree with TRBD1. This CDR3 region has 13 residues. The V and J ends lost 1 base and 7 bases, in that order; junction bases with no gene match: 3. Germline CDR1 SGHTA, CDR2 FQGNSA. This CDR3 reads CASSLDRDSEAFF. The CDR3 DNA is TGTGCCAGCAGCTTAGACCGGGACAGTGAAGCTTTCTTT.

CDR3 nucleotides: TGTGCCAGCAGTCCGGGACTAGCGGATGAGCAGTTCTTC. Encoded protein: CASSPGLADEQFF. The J gene is TRBJ2-1, the V gene TRBV28, with 11 bases identical to TRBD2. Germline assignment: CDR1 MDHEN and CDR2 SYDVKM. This CDR3 contains 13 residues. Germline trimming cut 5 bases from V and 8 bases from J; bases unmatched to any gene: 2.

This chain uses TRBV4-1 with TRBJ1-2; a possible D gene is TRBD1 (5 bases). This CDR3 spans 13 amino acids. Germline CDR1 and CDR2: MGHRA and YSYEKL. The V end was cut by 2 bases, the J end by 4 bases, with 8 bases between. The CDR3 region is CASSQRDFYGYTF. CDR3 nucleotides: TGCGCCAGCAGCCAAAGGGACTTCTATGGCTACACCTTC.

The chain combines TRBV4-3 with TRBJ2-7; a weak D match, TRBD2 (5 bases). The CDR3 is made up of 18 amino acids. V was clipped by 0 bases and J by 0 bases, with 18 bases between them. CDR1 is LGHNA and CDR2 is YSLEER in the germline V gene. CDR3 in amino acids: CASSQDKVDYRSSYEQYV. The DNA of the CDR3 is TGCGCCAGCAGCCAAGATAAGGTAGACTATAGGAGCTCCTACGAGCAGTACGTC.

The chain has TRBV7-2 and TRBJ2-5, with D uncertain. Per germline, CDR1 SGHTA and CDR2 FQGNSA. V lost 5 bases and J 7 bases, leaving 20 bases between the germline ends. The length of the CDR3 is 15 residues. CDR3 nucleotides: TGTGCCAGCAGCGTCAGGACCCTAGAAGTGGGGACCCAGTACTTC. Its translation: CASSVRTLEVGTQYF.

The chain carries TRBV7-8 and TRBJ2-7; no firm D call. Per germline, CDR1 SGHVS and CDR2 FQNEAQ. CDR3 length: 14 residues. V shed 5 bases and J shed 2 bases, with 13 bases lying between them. The DNA for the CDR3 is TGTGCCAGCAGCCCCCGTCGGGCAACCTACGAGCAGTACTTC. Amino acids: CASSPRRATYEQYF.

This sequence joins TRBV5-6 and TRBJ2-1; D possibly corresponds to TRBD2 (6 bases). The CDR3 runs to 17 residues. V was clipped by 4 bases and J by 4 bases, with 21 bases between them. Per germline, CDR1 SGHDT and CDR2 YYEEEE. The CDR3 bases are TGTGCCAGCAGCACCCCTGGGGGGATTTACACTTACAATGAGCAGTTCTTC. Translated: CASSTPGGIYTYNEQFF.

V and J are TRBV18 and TRBJ1-1; D gene unclear. The germline gives CDR1 KGHSH, CDR2 LQKENI. This CDR3 contains 14 residues. Trimming stripped 3 bases from V and 0 bases from J, with 8 bases between. CDR3 sequence (DNA): TGTGCCAGCTCACCGGCCGATATGAACACTGAAGCTTTCTTT. Its protein is CASSPADMNTEAFF.